This T cell receptor (beta chain) was sequenced during a study of blood T cell repertoires in COVID-19. Study-level information: PBMCs, B-cell-depleted T cells, or T cells provided the cDNA or gDNA that made up the material.

Per the original methods: The authors estimated nucleated cell counts from reference gene primer amplification. Generated by immunoSEQ multiplex PCR, the TCRdb table keeps only in-frame clones and is missing some. From that table come the V and J calls and clone size; the DNA was used to work out D and trimming. The data show over 350,000 clones, 75% to 90% seen once. Trimming shortened V by 8 bases and J by 2 bases, and 19 bases separated the two germline ends. The CDR3 runs to 15 residues. Germline-derived CDR1 and CDR2 are SNHLY and FYNNEI. The J gene is TRBJ2-7, the V gene TRBV2, with D possibly TRBD2 on 5 matching bases. Sequenced input: peripheral blood. The receptor was derived from a woman between 25 and 40 years old with active or convalescent COVID-19. CDR3 sequence reads: CASGVDYRATYEQYF. The DNA for the CDR3 is TGTGCCAGCGGGGTAGACTACAGAGCCACCTACGAGCAGTACTTC.